This T cell receptor (beta chain) was recovered during a study of Ad26.COV2.S vaccination and SARS-CoV-2 variants. Produced via immunoSEQ multiplex PCR; TCRdb's table is partial and in-frame only. The sample holds approximately 460,000 clones, 80% to 90% seen once. Germline V gene lookup returns CDR1 SGHDN and CDR2 FVKESK. This CDR3 is 17 amino acids long. The ends were cut back, 2 bases at V and 3 bases at J, with 16 bases in the middle. The treatment: around 19 received Ad26.COV2.S at low or high dose, single or two shots; 5 received placebo; per-sample allocation not given. Collection of samples fell on day 63 after the first vaccine or placebo injection.

Sequencing used peripheral blood, obtained in a trial of Ad26.COV2.S vaccine versus placebo. This clonotype was obtained from a person between 18 and 60 years old who received the Ad26.COV2.S COVID-19 vaccine or a placebo. J is TRBJ2-2 and V is TRBV14; no firm D call. CDR3 nucleotide sequence: TGTGCCAGCAGCCAACGGTCCTCGGGTTGGGACACCGGGGAGCTGTTTTTT. Protein: CASSQRSSGWDTGELFF.